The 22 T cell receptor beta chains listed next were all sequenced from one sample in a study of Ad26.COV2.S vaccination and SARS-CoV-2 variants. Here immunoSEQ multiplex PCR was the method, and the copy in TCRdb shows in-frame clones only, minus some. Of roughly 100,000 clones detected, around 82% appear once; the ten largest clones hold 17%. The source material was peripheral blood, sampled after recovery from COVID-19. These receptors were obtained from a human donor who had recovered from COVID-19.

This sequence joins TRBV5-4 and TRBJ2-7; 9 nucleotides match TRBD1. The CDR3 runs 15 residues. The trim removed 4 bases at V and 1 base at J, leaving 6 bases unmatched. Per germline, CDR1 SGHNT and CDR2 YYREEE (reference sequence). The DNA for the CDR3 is TGTGCCAGCAGCCCCCCGGGACAGGGATCCTACGAGCAGTACTTC. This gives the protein CASSPPGQGSYEQYF. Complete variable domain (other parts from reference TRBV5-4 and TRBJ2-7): ETGVTQSPTHLIKTRGQQVTLRCSSQSGHNTVSWYQQALGQGPQFIFQYYREEENGRGNFPPRFSGLQFPNYSSELNVNALELDDSALYLCASSPPGQGSYEQYFGPGTRLTVT.

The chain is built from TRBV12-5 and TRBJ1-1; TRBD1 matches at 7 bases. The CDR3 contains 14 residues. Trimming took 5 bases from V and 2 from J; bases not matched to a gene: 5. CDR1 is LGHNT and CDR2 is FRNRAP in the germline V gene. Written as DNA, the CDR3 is TGTGCTAGTGGTGCCGGGACAGCAAACACTGAAGCTTTCTTT. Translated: CASGAGTANTEAFF.

CDR3 sequence: CASSLGVDQPQHF. As DNA, the CDR3 is TGTGCCAGCAGCTTAGGGGTGGATCAGCCCCAGCATTTT. The chain joins TRBV11-2 to TRBJ1-5; D ambiguous. In germline, CDR1 is SGHAT, CDR2 FQNNGV. Trimming removed 1 base at V and 5 bases at J, with 6 bases between. This CDR3 spans 13 amino acids.

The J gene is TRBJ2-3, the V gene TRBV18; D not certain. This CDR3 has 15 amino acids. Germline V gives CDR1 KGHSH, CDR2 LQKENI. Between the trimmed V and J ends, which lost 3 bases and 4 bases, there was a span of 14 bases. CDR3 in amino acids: CASSPSESRADTQYF. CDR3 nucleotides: TGTGCCAGCTCACCGTCTGAGAGTAGGGCAGATACGCAGTATTTT.

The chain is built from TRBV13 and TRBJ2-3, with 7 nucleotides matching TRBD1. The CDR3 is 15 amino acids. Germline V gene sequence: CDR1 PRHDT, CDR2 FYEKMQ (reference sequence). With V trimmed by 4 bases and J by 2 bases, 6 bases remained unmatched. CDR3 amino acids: CASSWGRGSTDTQYF. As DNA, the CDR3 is TGTGCCAGCAGCTGGGGCAGGGGGTCCACAGATACGCAGTATTTT.

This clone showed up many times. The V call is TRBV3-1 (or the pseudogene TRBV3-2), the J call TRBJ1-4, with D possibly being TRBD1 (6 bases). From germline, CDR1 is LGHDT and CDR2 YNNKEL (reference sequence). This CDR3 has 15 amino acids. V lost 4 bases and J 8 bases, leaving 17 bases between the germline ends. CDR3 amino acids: CASSLSQGWGEKLFF. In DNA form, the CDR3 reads TGTGCCAGCAGCCTGTCACAGGGCTGGGGGGAAAAACTGTTTTTT.

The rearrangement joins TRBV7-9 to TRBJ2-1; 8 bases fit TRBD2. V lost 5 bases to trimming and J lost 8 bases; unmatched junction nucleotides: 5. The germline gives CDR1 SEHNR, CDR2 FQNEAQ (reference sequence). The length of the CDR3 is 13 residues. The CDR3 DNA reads TGTGCCAGCAGCGAGGGGACTAGGTATGAGCAGTTCTTC. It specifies CASSEGTRYEQFF.

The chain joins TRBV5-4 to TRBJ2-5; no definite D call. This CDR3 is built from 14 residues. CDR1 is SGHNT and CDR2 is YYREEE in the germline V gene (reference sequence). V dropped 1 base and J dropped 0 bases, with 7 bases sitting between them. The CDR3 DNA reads TGTGCCAGCAGCTTGAGGGCTAACCAAGAGACCCAGTACTTC. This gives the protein CASSLRANQETQYF.

Here the CDR3 DNA reads TGCGCCAGCAGCCCCGAATCTTCTAGCACAGATACGCAGTATTTT. Residues: CASSPESSSTDTQYF. The chain combines TRBV5-1 with TRBJ2-3; no reliable D call. The CDR3 has 15 amino acids. The V gene's germline CDR1 is SGHRS and CDR2 YFSETQ. Trimming cost V 4 bases and J 0 bases, with 12 bases left between them.

The chain's CDR3 is CASSLNLAGGLETQYF. CDR3 DNA: TGTGCCAGCAGCTTGAACCTAGCGGGGGGGTTGGAGACCCAGTACTTC. The V and J genes are TRBV5-5 and TRBJ2-5, with 12 bases matching TRBD2. Trimming took 1 base from V and 5 from J; bases not matched to a gene: 6. This CDR3 has 16 residues. Germline CDR1 and CDR2: SGHKS and YYEKEE (reference sequence).

The CDR3 loop reads CSASRYNEQFF. The CDR3 DNA follows: TGCAGTGCTAGCCGGTACAATGAGCAGTTCTTC. V and J are TRBV20-1 and TRBJ2-1; D is undetermined. There are 11 residues in the CDR3. Germline V lookup: CDR1 DFQATT, CDR2 SNEGSKA (reference sequence). Deletions cut 3 bases from V and 4 bases from J, with 4 bases between.

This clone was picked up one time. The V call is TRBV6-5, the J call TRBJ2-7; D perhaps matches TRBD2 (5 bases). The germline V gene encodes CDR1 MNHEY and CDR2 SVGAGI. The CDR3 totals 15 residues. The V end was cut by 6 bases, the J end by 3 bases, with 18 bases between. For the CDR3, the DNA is TGTGCCAGCAGGAGCGTTTTCGGGATAATCTACGAGCAGTACTTC. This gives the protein CASRSVFGIIYEQYF.

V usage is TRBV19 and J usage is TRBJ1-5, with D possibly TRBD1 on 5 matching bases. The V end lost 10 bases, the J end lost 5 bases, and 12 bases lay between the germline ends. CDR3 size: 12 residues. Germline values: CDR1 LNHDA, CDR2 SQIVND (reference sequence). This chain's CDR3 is CATAWGDQPQHF. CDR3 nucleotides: TGTGCCACTGCATGGGGGGATCAGCCCCAGCATTTT.

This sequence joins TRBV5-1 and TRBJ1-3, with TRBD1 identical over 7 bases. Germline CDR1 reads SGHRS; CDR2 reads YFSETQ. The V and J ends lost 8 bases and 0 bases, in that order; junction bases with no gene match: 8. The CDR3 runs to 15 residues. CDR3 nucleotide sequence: TGCGCCAGTCAGTCAGGGGGGTACTCTGGAAACACCATATATTTT. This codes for CASQSGGYSGNTIYF.

The CDR3 nucleotides read TGTGCCATGGGGAGGGGGTCTGGAAACACCATATATTTT. Its protein product is CAMGRGSGNTIYF. V usage is TRBV2 and J usage is TRBJ1-3, with D maybe TRBD1 (6 bases). The CDR3 is made up of 13 amino acids. Germline values: CDR1 SNHLY, CDR2 FYNNEI. V lost 10 bases and J lost 1, with 11 bases in between.

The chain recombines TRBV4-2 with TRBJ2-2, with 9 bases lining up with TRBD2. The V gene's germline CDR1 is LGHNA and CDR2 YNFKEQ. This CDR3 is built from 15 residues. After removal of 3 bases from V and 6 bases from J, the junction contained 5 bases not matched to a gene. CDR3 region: CASSHEERGAGELFF. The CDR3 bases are TGTGCCAGCAGCCATGAGGAGCGGGGGGCCGGGGAGCTGTTTTTT.

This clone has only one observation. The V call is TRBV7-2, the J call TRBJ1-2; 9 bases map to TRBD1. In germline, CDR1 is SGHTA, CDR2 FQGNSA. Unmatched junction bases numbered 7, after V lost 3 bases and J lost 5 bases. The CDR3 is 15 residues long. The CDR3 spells CASSFGLGTGYGYTF. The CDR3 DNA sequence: TGTGCCAGCAGCTTTGGGTTGGGGACAGGGTATGGCTACACCTTC.

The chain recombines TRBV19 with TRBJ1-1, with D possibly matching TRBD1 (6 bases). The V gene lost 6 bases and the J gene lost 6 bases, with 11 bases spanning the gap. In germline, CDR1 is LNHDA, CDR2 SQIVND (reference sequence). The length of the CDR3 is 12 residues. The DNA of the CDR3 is TGTGCCAGTAGCACAGGGTCGGCTGAAGCTTTCTTT. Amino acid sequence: CASSTGSAEAFF.

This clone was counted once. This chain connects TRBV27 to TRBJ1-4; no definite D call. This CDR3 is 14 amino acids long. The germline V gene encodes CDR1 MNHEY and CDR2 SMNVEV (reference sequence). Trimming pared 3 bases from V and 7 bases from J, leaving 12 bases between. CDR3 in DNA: TGTGCCAGCAGTTTCGGCGTACGATCTGAAAAACTGTTTTTT. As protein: CASSFGVRSEKLFF. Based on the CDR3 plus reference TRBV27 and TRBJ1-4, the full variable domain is EAQVTQNPRYLITVTGKKLTVTCSQNMNHEYMSWYRQDPGLGLRQIYYSMNVEVTDKGDVPEGYKVSRKEKRNFPLILESPSPNQTSLYFCASSFGVRSEKLFFGSGTQLSVL.

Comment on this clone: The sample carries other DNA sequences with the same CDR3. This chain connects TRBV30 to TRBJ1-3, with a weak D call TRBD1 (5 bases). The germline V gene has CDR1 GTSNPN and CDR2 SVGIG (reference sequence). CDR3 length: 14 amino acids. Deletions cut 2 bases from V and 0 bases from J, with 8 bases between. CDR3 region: CAWSPGHSGNTIYF. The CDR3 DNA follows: TGTGCCTGGAGTCCAGGGCACTCTGGAAACACCATATATTTT. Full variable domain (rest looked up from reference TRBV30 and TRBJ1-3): SQTIHQWPATLVQPVGSPLSLECTVEGTSNPNLYWYRQAAGRGLQLLFYSVGIGQISSEVPQNLSASRPQDRQFILSSKKLLLSDSGFYLCAWSPGHSGNTIYFGEGSWLTVV.

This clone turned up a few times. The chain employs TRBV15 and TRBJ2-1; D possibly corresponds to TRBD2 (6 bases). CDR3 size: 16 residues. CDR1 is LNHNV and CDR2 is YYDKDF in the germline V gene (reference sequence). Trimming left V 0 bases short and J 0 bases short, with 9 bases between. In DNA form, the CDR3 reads TGTGCCACCAGCAGAGATTCCGGGGGCTCCTACAATGAGCAGTTCTTC. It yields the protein CATSRDSGGSYNEQFF. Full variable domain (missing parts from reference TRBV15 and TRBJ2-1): DAMVIQNPRYQVTQFGKPVTLSCSQTLNHNVMYWYQQKSSQAPKLLFHYYDKDFNNEADTPDNFQSRRPNTSFCFLDIRSPGLGDTAMYLCATSRDSGGSYNEQFFGPGTRLTVL.

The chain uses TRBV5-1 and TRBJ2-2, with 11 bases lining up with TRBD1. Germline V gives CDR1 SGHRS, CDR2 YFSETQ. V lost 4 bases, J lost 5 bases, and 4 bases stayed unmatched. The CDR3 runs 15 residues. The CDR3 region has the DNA TGCGCCAGCAGCCCCGGGACAGGGGGGACCGGGGAGCTGTTTTTT. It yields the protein CASSPGTGGTGELFF.